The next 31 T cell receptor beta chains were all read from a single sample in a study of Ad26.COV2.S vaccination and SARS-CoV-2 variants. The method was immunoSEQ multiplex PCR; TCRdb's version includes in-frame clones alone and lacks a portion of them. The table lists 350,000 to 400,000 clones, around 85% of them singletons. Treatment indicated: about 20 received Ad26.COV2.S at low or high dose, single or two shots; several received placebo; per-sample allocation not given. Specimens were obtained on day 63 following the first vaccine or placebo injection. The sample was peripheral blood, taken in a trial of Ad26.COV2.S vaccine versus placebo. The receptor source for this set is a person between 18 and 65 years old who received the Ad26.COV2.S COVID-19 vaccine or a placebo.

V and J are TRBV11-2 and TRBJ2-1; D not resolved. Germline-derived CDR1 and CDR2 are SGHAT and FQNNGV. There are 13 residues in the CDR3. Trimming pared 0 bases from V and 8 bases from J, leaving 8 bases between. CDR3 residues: CASSLERSDEQFF. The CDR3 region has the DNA TGTGCCAGCAGCTTAGAAAGAAGTGATGAGCAGTTCTTC.

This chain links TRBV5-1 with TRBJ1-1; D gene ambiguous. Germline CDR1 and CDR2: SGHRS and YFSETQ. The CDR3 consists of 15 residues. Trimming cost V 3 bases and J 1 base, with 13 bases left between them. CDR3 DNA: TGCGCCAGCAGCTACTCACTAGCCTCGAACACTGAAGCTTTCTTT. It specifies CASSYSLASNTEAFF.

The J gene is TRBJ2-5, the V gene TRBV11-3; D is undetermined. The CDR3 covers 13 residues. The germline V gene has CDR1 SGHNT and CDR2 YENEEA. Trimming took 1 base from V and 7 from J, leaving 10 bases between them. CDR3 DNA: TGTGCCAGCAGCTTAGTCGCCGACGGGACCCAGTACTTC. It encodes CASSLVADGTQYF. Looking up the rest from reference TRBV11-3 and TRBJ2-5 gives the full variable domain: EAGVVQSPRYKIIEKKQPVAFWCNPISGHNTLYWYLQNLGQGPELLIRYENEEAVDDSQLPKDRFSAERLKGVDSTLKIQPAELGDSAVYLCASSLVADGTQYFGPGTRLLVL.

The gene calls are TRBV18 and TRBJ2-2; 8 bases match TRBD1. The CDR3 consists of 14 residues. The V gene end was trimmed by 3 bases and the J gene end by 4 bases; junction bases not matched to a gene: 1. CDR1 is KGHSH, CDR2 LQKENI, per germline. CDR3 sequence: CASSPDRATGELFF. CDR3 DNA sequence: TGTGCCAGCTCACCGGACAGGGCCACCGGGGAGCTGTTTTTT.

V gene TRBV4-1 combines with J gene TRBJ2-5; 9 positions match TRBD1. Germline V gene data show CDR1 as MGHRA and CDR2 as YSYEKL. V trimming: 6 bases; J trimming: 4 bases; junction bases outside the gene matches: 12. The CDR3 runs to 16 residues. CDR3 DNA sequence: TGCGCCAGCAGTCATCTGGGACAGGGCCTCGGAGAGACCCAGTACTTC. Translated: CASSHLGQGLGETQYF.

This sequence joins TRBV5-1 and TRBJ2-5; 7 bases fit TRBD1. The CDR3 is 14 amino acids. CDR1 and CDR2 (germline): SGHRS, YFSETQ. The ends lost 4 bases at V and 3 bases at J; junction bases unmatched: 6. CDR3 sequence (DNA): TGCGCCAGCAGCAGGGACAGCCTGAAAGAGACCCAGTACTTC. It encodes CASSRDSLKETQYF.

The CDR3 DNA sequence: TGTGCCAGCAGTTTATTTACAGGGAACTATGGCTACACCTTC. Its protein product is CASSLFTGNYGYTF. The rearrangement uses TRBV28 and TRBJ1-2; weak D call: TRBD1 (6 bases). Per germline, CDR1 MDHEN and CDR2 SYDVKM. This CDR3 spans 14 amino acids. V dropped 1 base and J dropped 2 bases, with 8 bases sitting between them.

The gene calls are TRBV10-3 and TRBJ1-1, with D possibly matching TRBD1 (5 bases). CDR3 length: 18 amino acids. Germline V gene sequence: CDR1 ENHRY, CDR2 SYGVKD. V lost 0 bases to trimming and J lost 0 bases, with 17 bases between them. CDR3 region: CAISESAGAGGMNTEAFF. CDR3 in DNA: TGTGCCATCAGTGAGTCGGCCGGGGCTGGGGGAATGAACACTGAAGCTTTCTTT.

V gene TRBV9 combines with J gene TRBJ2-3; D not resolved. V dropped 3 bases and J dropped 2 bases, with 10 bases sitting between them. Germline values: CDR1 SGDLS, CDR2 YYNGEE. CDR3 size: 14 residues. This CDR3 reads CASSATGDTDTQYF. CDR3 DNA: TGTGCCAGCAGCGCAACTGGGGACACAGATACGCAGTATTTT.

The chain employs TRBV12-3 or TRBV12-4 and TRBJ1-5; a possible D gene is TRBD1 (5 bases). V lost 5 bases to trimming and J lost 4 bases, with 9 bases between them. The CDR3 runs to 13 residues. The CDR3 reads CASSPGANQPQHF. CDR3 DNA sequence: TGTGCCAGCAGTCCCGGGGCGAATCAGCCCCAGCATTTT.

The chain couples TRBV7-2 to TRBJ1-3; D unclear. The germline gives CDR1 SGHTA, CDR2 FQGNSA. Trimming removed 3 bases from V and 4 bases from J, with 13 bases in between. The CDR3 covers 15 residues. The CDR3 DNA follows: TGTGCCAGCAGCTTCACCAGGAGTGGCGGAAACACCATATATTTT. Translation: CASSFTRSGGNTIYF. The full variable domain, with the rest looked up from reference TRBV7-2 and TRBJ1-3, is GAGVSQSPSNKVTEKGKDVELRCDPISGHTALYWYRQSLGQGLEFLIYFQGNSAPDKSGLPSDRFSAERTGGSVSTLTIQRTQQEDSAVYLCASSFTRSGGNTIYFGEGSWLTVV.

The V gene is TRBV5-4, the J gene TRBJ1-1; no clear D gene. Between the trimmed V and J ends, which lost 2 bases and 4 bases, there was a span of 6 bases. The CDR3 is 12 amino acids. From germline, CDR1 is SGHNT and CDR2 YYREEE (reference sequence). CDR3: CASSLGPTEAFF. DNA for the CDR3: TGTGCCAGCAGCTTAGGCCCCACTGAAGCTTTCTTT.

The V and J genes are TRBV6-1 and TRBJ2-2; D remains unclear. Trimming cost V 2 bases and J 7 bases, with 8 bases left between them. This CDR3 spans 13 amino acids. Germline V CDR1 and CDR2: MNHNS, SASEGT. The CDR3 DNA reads TGTGCCAGCAGTGAAATAAGGGACGGGGAGCTGTTTTTT. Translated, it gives CASSEIRDGELFF.

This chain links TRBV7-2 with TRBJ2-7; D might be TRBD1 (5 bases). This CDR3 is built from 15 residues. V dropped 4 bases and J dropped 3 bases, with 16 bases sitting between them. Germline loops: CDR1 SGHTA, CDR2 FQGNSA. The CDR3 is CASSSSTATYYEQYF. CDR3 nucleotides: TGTGCCAGCAGCTCCTCGACAGCTACATACTACGAGCAGTACTTC.

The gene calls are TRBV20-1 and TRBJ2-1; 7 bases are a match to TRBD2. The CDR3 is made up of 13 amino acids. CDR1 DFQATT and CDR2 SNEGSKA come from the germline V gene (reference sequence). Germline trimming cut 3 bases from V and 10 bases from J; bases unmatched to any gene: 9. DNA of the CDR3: TGCAGTGCTAGTAGAGCGGGGCAAGGAGAGCAGTTCTTC. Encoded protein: CSASRAGQGEQFF.

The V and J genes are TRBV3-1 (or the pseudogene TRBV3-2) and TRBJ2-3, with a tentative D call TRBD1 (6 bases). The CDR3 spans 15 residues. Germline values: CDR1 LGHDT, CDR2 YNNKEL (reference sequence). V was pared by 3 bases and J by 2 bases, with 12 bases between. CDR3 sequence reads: CASSHVQGFTDTQYF. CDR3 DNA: TGTGCCAGCAGCCACGTACAGGGTTTCACAGATACGCAGTATTTT.

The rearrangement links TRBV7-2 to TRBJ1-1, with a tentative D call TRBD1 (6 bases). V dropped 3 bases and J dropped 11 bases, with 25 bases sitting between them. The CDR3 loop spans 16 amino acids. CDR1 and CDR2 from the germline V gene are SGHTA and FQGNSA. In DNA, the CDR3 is TGTGCCAGCAGCTTCTTCGGAGGGGGGGGACGGATAGAGGCTTTCTTT. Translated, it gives CASSFFGGGGRIEAFF.

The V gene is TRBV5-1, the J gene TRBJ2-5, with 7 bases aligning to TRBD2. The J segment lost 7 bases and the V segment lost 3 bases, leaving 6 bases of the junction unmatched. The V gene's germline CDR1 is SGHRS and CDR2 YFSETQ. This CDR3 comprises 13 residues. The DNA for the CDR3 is TGCGCCAGCAGCTGGGGCCCGGGGGGGACCCAGTACTTC. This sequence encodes CASSWGPGGTQYF. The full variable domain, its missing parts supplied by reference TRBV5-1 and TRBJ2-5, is KAGVTQTPRYLIKTRGQQVTLSCSPISGHRSVSWYQQTPGQGLQFLFEYFSETQRNKGNFPGRFSGRQFSNSRSEMNVSTLELGDSALYLCASSWGPGGTQYFGPGTRLLVL.

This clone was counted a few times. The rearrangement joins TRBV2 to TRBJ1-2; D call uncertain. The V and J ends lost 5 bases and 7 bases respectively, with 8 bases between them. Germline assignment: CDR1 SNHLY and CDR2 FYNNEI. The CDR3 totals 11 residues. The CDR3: CASSHEFGYTF. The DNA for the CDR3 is TGTGCCAGCAGTCATGAGTTTGGCTACACCTTC.

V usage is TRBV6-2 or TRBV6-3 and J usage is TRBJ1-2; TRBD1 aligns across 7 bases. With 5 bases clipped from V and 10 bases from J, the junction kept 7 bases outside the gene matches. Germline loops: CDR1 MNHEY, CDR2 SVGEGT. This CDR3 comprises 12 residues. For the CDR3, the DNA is TGTGCCAGCAGTGGGACAGAGACGAACTACACCTTC. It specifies CASSGTETNYTF.

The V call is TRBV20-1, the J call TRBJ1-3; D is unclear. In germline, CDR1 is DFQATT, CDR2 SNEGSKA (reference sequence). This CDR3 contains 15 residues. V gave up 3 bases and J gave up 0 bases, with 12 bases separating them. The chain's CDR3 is CSASLAAPSGNTIYF. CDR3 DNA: TGCAGTGCTAGTTTGGCGGCCCCCTCTGGAAACACCATATATTTT.

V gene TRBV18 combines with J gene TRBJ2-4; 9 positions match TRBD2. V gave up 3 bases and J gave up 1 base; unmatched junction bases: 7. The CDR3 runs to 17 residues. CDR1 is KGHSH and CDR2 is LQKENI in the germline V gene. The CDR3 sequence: CASSPESGLAAKNIQYF. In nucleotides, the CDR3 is TGTGCCAGCTCACCCGAATCAGGACTAGCGGCCAAAAACATTCAGTACTTC.

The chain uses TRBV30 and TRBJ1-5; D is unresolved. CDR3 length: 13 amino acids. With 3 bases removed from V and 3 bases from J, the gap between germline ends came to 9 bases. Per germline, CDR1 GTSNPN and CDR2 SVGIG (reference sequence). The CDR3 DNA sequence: TGTGCCTGGAGGAAGGACGACAATCAGCCCCAGCATTTT. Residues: CAWRKDDNQPQHF.

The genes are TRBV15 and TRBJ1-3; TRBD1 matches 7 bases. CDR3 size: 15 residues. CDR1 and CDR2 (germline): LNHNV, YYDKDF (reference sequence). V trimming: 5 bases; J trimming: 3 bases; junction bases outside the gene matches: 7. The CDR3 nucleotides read TGTGCCACCAGCTATTTAACAGGGGATGGAAACACCATATATTTT. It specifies CATSYLTGDGNTIYF.

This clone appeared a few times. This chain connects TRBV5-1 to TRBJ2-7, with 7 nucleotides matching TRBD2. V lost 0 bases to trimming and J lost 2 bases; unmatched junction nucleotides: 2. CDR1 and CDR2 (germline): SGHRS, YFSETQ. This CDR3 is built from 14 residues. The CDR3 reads CASSLGEGAYEQYF. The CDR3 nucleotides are TGCGCCAGCAGCTTGGGGGAGGGCGCCTACGAGCAGTACTTC. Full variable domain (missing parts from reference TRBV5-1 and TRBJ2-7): KAGVTQTPRYLIKTRGQQVTLSCSPISGHRSVSWYQQTPGQGLQFLFEYFSETQRNKGNFPGRFSGRQFSNSRSEMNVSTLELGDSALYLCASSLGEGAYEQYFGPGTRLTVT.

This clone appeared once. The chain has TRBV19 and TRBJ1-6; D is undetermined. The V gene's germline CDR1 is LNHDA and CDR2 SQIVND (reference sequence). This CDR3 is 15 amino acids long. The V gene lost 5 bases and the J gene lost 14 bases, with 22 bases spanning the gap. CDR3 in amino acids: CASSPAELGKFTLHF. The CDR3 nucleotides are TGTGCCAGTAGTCCGGCCGAGCTTGGAAAATTCACCCTCCACTTT.

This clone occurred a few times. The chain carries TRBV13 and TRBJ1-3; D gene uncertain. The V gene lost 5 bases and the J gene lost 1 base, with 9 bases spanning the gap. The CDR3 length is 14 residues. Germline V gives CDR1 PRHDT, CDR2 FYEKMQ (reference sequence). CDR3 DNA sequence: TGTGCCAGCAGCGGAACGGAGTCTGGAAACACCATATATTTT. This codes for CASSGTESGNTIYF.

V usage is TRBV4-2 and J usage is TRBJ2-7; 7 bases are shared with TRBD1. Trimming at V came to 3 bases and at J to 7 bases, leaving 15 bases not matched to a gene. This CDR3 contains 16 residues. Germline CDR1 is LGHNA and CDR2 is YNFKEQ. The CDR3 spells CASSQASGQSFGEQYF. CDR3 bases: TGTGCCAGCAGCCAGGCCTCGGGACAGTCCTTCGGGGAGCAGTACTTC.

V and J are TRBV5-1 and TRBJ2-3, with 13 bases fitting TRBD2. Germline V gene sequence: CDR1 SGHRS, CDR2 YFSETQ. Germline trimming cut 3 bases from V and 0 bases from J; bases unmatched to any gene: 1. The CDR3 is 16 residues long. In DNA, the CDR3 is TGCGCCAGCAGCTGGGGACTAGCGGGGAGCACAGATACGCAGTATTTT. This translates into CASSWGLAGSTDTQYF.

In DNA, the CDR3 is TGTGCCAGCAGCCGTCTCCGGGACAGTAAATCCTACGAGCAGTACTTC. Its protein is CASSRLRDSKSYEQYF. V and J are TRBV6-6 and TRBJ2-7; TRBD1 matches at 7 bases. The ends lost 6 bases at V and 1 base at J; junction bases unmatched: 12. This CDR3 contains 16 residues. CDR1 is MNHNY and CDR2 is SVGAGI in the germline V gene (reference sequence).

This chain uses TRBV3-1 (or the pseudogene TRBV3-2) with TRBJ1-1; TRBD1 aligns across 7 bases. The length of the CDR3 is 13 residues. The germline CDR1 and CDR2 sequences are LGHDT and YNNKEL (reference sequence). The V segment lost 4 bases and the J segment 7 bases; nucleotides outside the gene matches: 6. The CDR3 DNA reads TGTGCCAGCAGCCTCTTGGGACAGATTGAAGCTTTCTTT. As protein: CASSLLGQIEAFF.